The sequence of this T cell receptor (beta chain) was determined in a study of PD-L1 blockade in urothelial cancer. Study summary: The median T cell count in blood samples was 141,255.

Time point here: pretreatment peripheral blood. The patients had locally advanced or metastatic urothelial carcinoma. Sample numbers ranged from 1 to 8 per patient, encompassing pretreatment and on-treatment collections. Per the germline V gene, CDR1 is LGHNA and CDR2 is YSLEER. This CDR3 contains 13 residues. Trimming shortened V by 5 bases and J by 8 bases, and 13 bases separated the two germline ends. Assay used: immunoSEQ multiplex PCR; TCRdb lists only in-frame clones, some missing. The sample includes tens of thousands of clones, around 88% of them seen just once. This TCR was sampled from a woman aged 55-70 years with urothelial cancer. The chain carries TRBV4-3 and TRBJ2-4, with D perhaps TRBD2 (6 bases). The sample here was PBMCs, taken around atezolizumab (anti-PD-L1) treatment. CDR3 bases: TGCGCCAGCAGCATGTTCACGGGGGACATTCAGTACTTC. Translating it yields CASSMFTGDIQYF.